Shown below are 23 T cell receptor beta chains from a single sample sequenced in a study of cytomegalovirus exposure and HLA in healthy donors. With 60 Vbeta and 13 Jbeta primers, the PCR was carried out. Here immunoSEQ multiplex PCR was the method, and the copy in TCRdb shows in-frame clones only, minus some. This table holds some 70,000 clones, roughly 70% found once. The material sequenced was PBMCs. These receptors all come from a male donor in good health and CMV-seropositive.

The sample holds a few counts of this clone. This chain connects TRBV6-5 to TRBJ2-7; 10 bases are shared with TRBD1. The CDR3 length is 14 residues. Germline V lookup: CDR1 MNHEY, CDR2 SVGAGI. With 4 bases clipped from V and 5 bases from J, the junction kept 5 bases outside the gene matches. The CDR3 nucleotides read TGTGCCAGCAGTTCGACAGGGGGCAGGAACGAGCAGTACTTC. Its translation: CASSSTGGRNEQYF.

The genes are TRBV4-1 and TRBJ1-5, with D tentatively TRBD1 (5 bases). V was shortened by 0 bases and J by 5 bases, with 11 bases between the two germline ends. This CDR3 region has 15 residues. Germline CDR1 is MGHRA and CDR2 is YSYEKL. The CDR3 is CASSQDRQGYQPQHF. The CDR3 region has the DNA TGCGCCAGCAGCCAAGATCGGCAGGGATATCAGCCCCAGCATTTT.

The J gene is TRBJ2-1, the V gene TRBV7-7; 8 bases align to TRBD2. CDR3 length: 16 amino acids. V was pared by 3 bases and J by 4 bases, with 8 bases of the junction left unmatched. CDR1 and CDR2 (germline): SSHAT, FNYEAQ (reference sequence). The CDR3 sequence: CASSFSLAGPYNEQFF. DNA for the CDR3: TGTGCCAGCAGCTTCTCCTTAGCGGGACCTTACAATGAGCAGTTCTTC.

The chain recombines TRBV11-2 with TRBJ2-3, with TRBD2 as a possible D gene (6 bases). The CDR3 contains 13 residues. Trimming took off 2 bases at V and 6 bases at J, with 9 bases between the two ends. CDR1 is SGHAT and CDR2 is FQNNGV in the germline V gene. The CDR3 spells CASSLRGADTQYF. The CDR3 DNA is TGTGCCAGCAGCTTACGCGGGGCCGATACGCAGTATTTT.

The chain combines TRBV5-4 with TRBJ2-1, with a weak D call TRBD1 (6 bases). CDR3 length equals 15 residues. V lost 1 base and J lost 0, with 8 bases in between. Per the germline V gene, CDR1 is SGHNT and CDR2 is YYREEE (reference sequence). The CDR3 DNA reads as TGTGCCAGCAGCTTGACAGGGAGCTCCTACAATGAGCAGTTCTTC. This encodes CASSLTGSSYNEQFF. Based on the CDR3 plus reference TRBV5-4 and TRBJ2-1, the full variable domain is ETGVTQSPTHLIKTRGQQVTLRCSSQSGHNTVSWYQQALGQGPQFIFQYYREEENGRGNFPPRFSGLQFPNYSSELNVNALELDDSALYLCASSLTGSSYNEQFFGPGTRLTVL.

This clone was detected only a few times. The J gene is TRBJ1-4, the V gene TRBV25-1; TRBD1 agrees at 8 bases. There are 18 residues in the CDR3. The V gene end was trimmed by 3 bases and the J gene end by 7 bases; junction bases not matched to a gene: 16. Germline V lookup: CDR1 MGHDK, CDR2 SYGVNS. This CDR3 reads CASSDSSEYRGKGEKLFF. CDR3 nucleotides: TGTGCCAGCAGTGATTCATCTGAGTACAGGGGGAAGGGTGAAAAACTGTTTTTT.

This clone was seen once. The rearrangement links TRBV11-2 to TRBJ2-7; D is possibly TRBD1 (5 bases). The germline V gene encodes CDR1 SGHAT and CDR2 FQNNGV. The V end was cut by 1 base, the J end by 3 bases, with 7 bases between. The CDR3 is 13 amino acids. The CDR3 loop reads CASSLGGVYEQYF. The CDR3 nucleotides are TGTGCCAGCAGCTTAGGGGGCGTCTACGAGCAGTACTTC.

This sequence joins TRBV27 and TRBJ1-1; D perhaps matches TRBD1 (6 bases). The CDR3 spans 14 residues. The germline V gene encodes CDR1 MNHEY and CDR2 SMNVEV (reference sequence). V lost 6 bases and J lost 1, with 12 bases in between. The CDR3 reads CASSYRDQNTEAFF. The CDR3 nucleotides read TGTGCCAGCAGCTACAGGGATCAGAACACTGAAGCTTTCTTT.

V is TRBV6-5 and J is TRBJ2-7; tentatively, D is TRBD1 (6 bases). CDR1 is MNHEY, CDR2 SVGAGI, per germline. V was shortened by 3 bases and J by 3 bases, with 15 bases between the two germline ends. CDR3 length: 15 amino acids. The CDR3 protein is CASSYQQGVNYEQYF. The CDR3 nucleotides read TGTGCCAGCAGTTATCAACAGGGAGTCAACTACGAGCAGTACTTC.

CDR3 DNA: TGCGCCAGCAGCTTAATGGCCCCCCACACAGATACGCAGTATTTT. It translates to CASSLMAPHTDTQYF. The chain is built from TRBV5-1 and TRBJ2-3; D unresolved. V lost 2 bases to trimming and J lost 2 bases, with 12 bases between them. The CDR3 consists of 15 residues. Per germline, CDR1 SGHRS and CDR2 YFSETQ.

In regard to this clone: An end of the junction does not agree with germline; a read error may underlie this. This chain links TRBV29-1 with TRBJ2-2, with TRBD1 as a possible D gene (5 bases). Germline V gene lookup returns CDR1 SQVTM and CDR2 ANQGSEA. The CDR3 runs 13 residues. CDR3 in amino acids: CSVEDSDGGELFF. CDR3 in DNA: TGCAGCGTGGAAGACAGTGATGGCGGGGAGCTGTTTTTT.

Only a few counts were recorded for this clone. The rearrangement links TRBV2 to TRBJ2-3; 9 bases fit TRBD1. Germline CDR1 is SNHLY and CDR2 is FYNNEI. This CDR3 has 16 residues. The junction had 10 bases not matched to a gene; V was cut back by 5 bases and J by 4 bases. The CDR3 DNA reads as TGTGCCAGCAGTAGACGACAGGGGGGATCCTCAGATACGCAGTATTTT. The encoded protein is CASSRRQGGSSDTQYF.

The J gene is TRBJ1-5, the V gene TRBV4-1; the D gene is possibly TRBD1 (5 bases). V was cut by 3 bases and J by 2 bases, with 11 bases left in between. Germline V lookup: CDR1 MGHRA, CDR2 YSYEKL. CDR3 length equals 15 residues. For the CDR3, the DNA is TGCGCCAGCAGCCACACAGGCGGTCGCAATCAGCCCCAGCATTTT. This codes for CASSHTGGRNQPQHF.

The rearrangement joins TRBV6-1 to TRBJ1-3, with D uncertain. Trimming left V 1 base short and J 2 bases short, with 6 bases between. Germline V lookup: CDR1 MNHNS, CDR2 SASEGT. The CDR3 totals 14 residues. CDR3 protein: CASSEGGTGNTIYF. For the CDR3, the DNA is TGTGCCAGCAGTGAAGGAGGGACTGGAAACACCATATATTTT.

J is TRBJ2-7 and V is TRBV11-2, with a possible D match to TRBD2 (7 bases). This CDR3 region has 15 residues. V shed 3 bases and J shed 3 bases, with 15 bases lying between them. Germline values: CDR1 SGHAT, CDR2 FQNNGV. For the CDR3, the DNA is TGTGCCAGCAGCTTGGGGGCGAGCGGGAACTACGAGCAGTACTTC. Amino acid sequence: CASSLGASGNYEQYF.

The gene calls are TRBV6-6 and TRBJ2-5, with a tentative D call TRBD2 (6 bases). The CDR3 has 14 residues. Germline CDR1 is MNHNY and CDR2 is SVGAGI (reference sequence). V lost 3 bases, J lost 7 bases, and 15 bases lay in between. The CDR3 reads CASSYDGSGGTQYF. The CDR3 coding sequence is TGTGCCAGCAGTTATGACGGGAGCGGAGGGACCCAGTACTTC.

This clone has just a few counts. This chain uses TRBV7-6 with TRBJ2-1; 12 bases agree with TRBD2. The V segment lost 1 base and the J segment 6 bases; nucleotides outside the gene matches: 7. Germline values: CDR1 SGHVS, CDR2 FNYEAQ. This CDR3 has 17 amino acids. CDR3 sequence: CASSLGASGGAVNEQFF. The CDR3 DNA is TGTGCCAGCAGCTTAGGGGCTAGCGGGGGGGCGGTCAATGAGCAGTTCTTC.

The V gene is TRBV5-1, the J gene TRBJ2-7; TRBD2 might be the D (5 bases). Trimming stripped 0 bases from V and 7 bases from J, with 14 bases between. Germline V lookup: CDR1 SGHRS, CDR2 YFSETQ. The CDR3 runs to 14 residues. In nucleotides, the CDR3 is TGCGCCAGCAGCTTGGACCCGGACTCGGGGGAGCAGTACTTC. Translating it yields CASSLDPDSGEQYF.

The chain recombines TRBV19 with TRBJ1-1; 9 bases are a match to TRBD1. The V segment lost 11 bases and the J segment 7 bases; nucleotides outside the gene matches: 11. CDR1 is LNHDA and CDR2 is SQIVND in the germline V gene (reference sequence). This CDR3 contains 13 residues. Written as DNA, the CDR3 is TGTGCCGGAAGGGGACAGGGCGCAGGTGAAGCTTTCTTT. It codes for CAGRGQGAGEAFF. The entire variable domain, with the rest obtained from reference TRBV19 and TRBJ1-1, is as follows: DGGITQSPKYLFRKEGQNVTLSCEQNLNHDAMYWYRQDPGQGLRLIYYSQIVNDFQKGDIAEGYSVSREKKESFPLTVTSAQKNPTAFYLCAGRGQGAGEAFFGQGTRLTVV.

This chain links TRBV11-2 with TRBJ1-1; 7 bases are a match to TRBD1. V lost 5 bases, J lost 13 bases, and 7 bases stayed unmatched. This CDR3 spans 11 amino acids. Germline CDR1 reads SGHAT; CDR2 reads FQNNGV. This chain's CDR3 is CASSIDRVVFF. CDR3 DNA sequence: TGTGCCAGCAGCATTGACAGGGTAGTTTTCTTT.

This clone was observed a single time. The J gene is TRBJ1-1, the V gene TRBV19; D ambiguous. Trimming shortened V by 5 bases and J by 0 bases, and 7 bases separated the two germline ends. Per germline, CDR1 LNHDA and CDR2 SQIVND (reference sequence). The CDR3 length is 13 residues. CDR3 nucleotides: TGTGCCAGTAGTTGGGCTATGAACACTGAAGCTTTCTTT. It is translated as CASSWAMNTEAFF.

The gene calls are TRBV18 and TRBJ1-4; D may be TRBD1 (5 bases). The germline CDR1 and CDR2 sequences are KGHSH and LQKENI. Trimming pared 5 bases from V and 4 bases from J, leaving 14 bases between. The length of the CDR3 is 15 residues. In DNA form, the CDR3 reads TGTGCCAGCTCATTCGACGTCAGGGATAATGAAAAACTGTTTTTT. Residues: CASSFDVRDNEKLFF. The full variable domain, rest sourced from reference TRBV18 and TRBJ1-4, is NAGVMQNPRHLVRRRGQEARLRCSPMKGHSHVYWYRQLPEEGLKFMVYLQKENIIDESGMPKERFSAEFPKEGPSILRIQQVVRGDSAAYFCASSFDVRDNEKLFFGSGTQLSVL.

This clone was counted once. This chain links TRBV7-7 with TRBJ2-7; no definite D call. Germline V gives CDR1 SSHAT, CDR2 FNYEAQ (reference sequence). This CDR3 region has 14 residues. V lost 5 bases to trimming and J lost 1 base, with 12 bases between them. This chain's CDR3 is CASSPNPLSYEQYF. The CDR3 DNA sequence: TGTGCCAGCAGCCCTAATCCCCTATCCTACGAGCAGTACTTC.